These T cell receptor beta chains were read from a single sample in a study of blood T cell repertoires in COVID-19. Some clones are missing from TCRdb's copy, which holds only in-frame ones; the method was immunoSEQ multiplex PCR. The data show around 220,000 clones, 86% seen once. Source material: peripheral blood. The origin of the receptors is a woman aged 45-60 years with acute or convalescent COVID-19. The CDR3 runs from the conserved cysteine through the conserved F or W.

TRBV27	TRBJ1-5	CASSSAGAGNQPQHF
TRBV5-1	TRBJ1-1	CASSTPGIQAFF
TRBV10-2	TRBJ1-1	CASCRQSNTEAFF
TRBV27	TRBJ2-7	CASSLVLAGATYEQYF
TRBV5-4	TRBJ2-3	CASSLPLGGGGTDTQYF
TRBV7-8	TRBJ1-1	CASSLMVSTEAFF
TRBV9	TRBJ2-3	CASSVGGDRADTQYF
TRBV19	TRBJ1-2	CASSPRTGWDYGYTF
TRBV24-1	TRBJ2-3	CATSGLGTDTQYF
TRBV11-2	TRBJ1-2	CASSLDGFGGYTF
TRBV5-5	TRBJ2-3	CASSHFRGLAGEWGTDTQYF
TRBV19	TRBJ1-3	CASSRASGVGNTIYF
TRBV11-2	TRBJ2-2	CASSLARTGELFF
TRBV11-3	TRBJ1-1	CASSLGGDRVGTEAFF
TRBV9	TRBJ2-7	CASSVGTSGFIRPYEQYF
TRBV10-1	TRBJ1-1	CASSETGETRLKDTEAFF
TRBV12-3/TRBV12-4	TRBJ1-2	CASSQGESYGYTF
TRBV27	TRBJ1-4	CASRTGSNEKLFF
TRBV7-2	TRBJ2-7	CASSPGGIGAYEQYF
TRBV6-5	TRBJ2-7	CASTRDSPYEQYF
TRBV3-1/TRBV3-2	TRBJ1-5	CASKGVGAPRMGVSQPQHF
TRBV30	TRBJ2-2	CAWSNGVISGGGNTGELFF
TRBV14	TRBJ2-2	CASSLLAPETGELFF
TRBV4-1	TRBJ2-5	CASSQDDRGLETQYF
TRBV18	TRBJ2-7	CASSPVAFERVYEQYF
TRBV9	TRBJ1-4	CASSSQALSNEKLFF
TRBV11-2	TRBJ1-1	CASTNKAQTGTEAFF
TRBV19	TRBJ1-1	CASRPGPNTEAFF
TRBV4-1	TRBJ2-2	CASSHSAGGSTGELFF
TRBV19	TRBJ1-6	CASSIAGGDSPLHF
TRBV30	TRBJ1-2	CATSRGNYGYTF
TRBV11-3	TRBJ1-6	CASSLDNYNSPLHF
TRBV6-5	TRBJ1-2	CASSRDRLGYTF
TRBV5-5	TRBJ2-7	CASSWSTGSSYEQYF
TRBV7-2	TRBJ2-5	CASSSPKQGFSETQYF
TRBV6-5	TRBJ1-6	CATARENYNSPLHF
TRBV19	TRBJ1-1	CASSIQGAGTEAFF
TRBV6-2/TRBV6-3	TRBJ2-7	CASSSGDHYEQYF
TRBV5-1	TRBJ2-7	CASSYTGPSYEQYF
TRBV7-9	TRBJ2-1	CASSAPGLRIRYNEQFF
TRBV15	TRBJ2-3	CATSRDYELALTDTQYF
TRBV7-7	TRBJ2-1	CASSPLGLGGDEQFF
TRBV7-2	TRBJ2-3	CASSFGTSGGARTQYF
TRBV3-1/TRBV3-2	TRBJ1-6	CASSLFPGLGGSPLHF
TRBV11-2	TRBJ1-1	CASSLVGGTEAFF